The clone carrying this T cell receptor beta chain was counted once. These data come from a study of blood T cell repertoires in COVID-19. The trim removed 4 bases at V and 0 bases at J, leaving 5 bases unmatched. There are 17 residues in the CDR3. The germline gives CDR1 LNHDA, CDR2 SQIVND (reference sequence). Repertoires were generated with immunoSEQ multiplex PCR, while TCRdb's copy carries only in-frame clones and drops some. This sample has 130,000 or so clones, with around 75% found just once. The chain recombines TRBV19 with TRBJ1-4, with 10 bases matching TRBD1. The sequenced sample was peripheral blood. The clonotype was recovered from a woman aged 70 to 79 with COVID-19, enrolled during active disease. The DNA for the CDR3 is TGTGCCAGTAGTACAAGGGGGACAGGGGCAACTAATGAAAAACTGTTTTTT. Its translation: CASSTRGTGATNEKLFF.